This T cell receptor (beta chain) was identified during a study of cytomegalovirus exposure and HLA in healthy donors (TCRdb year 2017). Looking at the study overall: An earlier analysis of about 560 of the donors reported about 280 Gb of sequence data and 117 million unique TCR beta sequences obtained from 180 million or so T cells. About 300 gigabases of sequencing data and approximately 85 million unique TCR sequences were included in an early release covering 550 to 650 HLA-typed donors. Among the 398 genotyped donors, approximately 81% belonged to the genetic ancestry cluster associated with self-reported Caucasian donors. The study was designed to test whether signatures of past pathogen exposure could be identified by cataloging public T cell receptors. The T cell repertoires of under 700 subjects were profiled by immunosequencing and related to cytomegalovirus serostatus. In addition to the first cohort of 500 to 850 subjects, a separate validation cohort of about 120 different subjects was used. To predict cytomegalovirus infection status, the study brought together high-throughput TCR immunosequencing, statistical association of individual TCRs with disease status, and machine learning. A later analysis re-examined previously published TCR beta repertoires from roughly 720 donors and added high-resolution HLA genotyping to investigate patterns of TCR occurrence. In the later analysis, no new phenotypic data were used to find candidate immune exposures; instead, reliance was placed on TCR beta sequences and their occurrence across donors. To decide whether each TCR beta V gene segment behaved as functional or pseudogenic, an earlier analysis of 587 of the donors relied on high-throughput TCR beta sequencing. Donor age, sex, ethnicity and CMV serostatus were collected together with the repertoire data. A later genetic analysis took genome-wide SNP genotypes for 398 of the 666 donors and used that subset as a discovery cohort. Every discovery cohort repertoire had been produced on one sequencing platform. Both class I and class II loci were covered by HLA typing, at four-digit resolution. Typing coverage varied by locus: roughly 629-640 donors for A, B, C, DRB1 and DQB1; under 550 for DQA1; 600 to 610 for DPA1; around 450 for DPB1. Several DR-DQ haplotypes were handled as single units for association and clustering, since linkage in the cohort was strong. Among around 400 genotyped donors of the cohort, an average of roughly 230,000 unique TCR beta nucleotide sequences was sequenced per donor, of which roughly 18% were non-productive. The paper's findings and limits, for the study overall: Because the 87-base-pair reads could not distinguish some IMGT-functional V segments, including TRBV6-2 and TRBV6-3, those segments were excluded. A later analysis found that HLA-associated TCR beta chains were more clonally expanded and had lower generation probabilities than equally common non-associated chains. When HLA alleles, especially DR and DQ, strongly co-occurred, TCR associations were difficult to assign to individual alleles. A later genetic analysis associated a missense DCLRE1C variant with V-gene and J-gene trimming of TCR beta chains, and an independent cohort replicated the association. Most TCR sequences were observed very rarely across donors, whereas some public TCRs were present in many individuals. In a later analysis, most CMV-associated TCR beta chains were found to appear HLA-restricted, with HLA associations seemingly driven largely by CMV exposure. The authors suggested that the approach could potentially be generalized to other disease states and immunological phenotypes. A further reported finding was that TCR beta sequences accurately predicted the HLA-A and HLA-B alleles for most subjects in the first cohort. In an earlier analysis of some 640 of the donors, most TCR beta V segments were observed in productive rearrangements about 87% or about 30% of the time, broadly matching IMGT annotations. Because some donors lacked HLA typing at each locus, the association tests relied only on the typed subset. Only TCR beta chains were sequenced in this cohort, and the absence of alpha or paired-chain data limited detectable features. The classifier was reported to diagnose cytomegalovirus status with high specificity and sensitivity in both the original and validation cohorts. The earlier analysis of 587 of the donors excluded roughly 17 rarely observed V segments, including chromosome 9 orphons, because counts were too low. A later analysis reported that several top co-occurrence clusters appeared linked to parvovirus B19, influenza, CMV and Epstein-Barr virus. In vitro tests confirmed that a few of the cytomegalovirus-associated TCR beta chains recognize cytomegalovirus antigens. A later genetic analysis reported fewer N-insertions in productive TCRs among donors in an Asian-associated ancestry cluster than the roughly 700-donor mean. At a false discovery rate of 0.05, a later analysis linked roughly 17,000 TCR beta sequences to specific HLA alleles. For the cohort, immune exposure information was limited to CMV serostatus. Sequencing depth was assumed to be roughly uniform across donors in the presence/absence analyses, though that assumption may not hold. A later analysis found that TCR association rates varied across HLA loci, with DRB1 alleles showing the most associated TCRs and HLA-C alleles the fewest. A group of highly shared sequence variants was considered likely to be a technical artifact of the sequencing pipeline. In the study, 164 TCR beta chains were listed as associated with cytomegalovirus. Correlated functional status among segregating V segments might reflect linkage disequilibrium, but an unknown experimental factor could not be ruled out.

The receptor library was made with the immunoSEQ multiplex PCR assay. A mixture of 60 forward primers for TCR Vbeta segments and 13 reverse primers for TCR Jbeta segments was used in the multiplex PCR. The CDR3 region of rearranged TCR beta genes was amplified from genomic DNA with a multiplex PCR assay. Amplified TCR beta libraries were sequenced as 87-base-pair reads on the Illumina HiSeq System. Per the source publication's procedure: Across the 700 or so repertoires, a later analysis counted tens of millions of unique TCR beta chains, some 11 million of which were shared by at least two donors. Raw reads were error-corrected and collapsed into unique sequences with a nearest-neighbor algorithm that merged closely related sequences to remove PCR and sequencing errors. V, D and J gene segments were assigned by aligning CDR3 sequences to IMGT reference sequences. Each retained sequence needed at least a six-nucleotide match to both a V gene segment and a J gene segment. A rearrangement was called productive if the CDR3 had no stop codons and remained in frame with V and J, and every other rearrangement was called non-productive. CDR3 was defined according to IMGT convention as the region running from the second conserved V-encoded cysteine to the conserved J-encoded phenylalanine. In an earlier analysis of roughly 580 of the donors, sequences lacking an unambiguous match to a single V gene segment were excluded. In an earlier analysis of around 590 of the donors, a V segment was called functional when productive rearrangements were above 56.7%, and segregating when the standard deviation between donors exceeded 5%. A statistical classification framework was built to diagnose cytomegalovirus status from the catalog of TCR beta chain sequences. In a later analysis, TCR nucleotide sequences were compared against IMGT/GENE-DB human TR gene sequences so that V and J genes could be assigned. A later analysis assigned CDR3 sequences and most-parsimonious VDJ recombination scenarios with the TCRdist pipeline. A later analysis defined each TCR beta chain by its CDR3 amino acid sequence plus V-gene family, and excluded reads lacking a unique V-gene family. As a way to deal with suspected cross-contamination and a sequencing artifact, a later analysis dropped approximately 590 nucleotide sequences that were highly shared and had low generation probability. In a later analysis, a clonal expansion index for each public chain was calculated from normalized within-repertoire ranks of inferred template counts. A later analysis computed generation probabilities with a VDJ recombination model fitted to out-of-frame rearrangements, and checked the results against IGoR. In a later analysis, TCR-TCR, TCR-HLA and TCR-CMV co-occurrence was scored with hypergeometric tests, and a repertoire-size bias correction was applied to TCR pairs. A later analysis estimated false discovery rates by permuting HLA or CMV assignments 20 times. In a later analysis, co-occurring TCRs were grouped using DBSCAN, with TCRdist sequence similarity added in when clustering inside HLA-allele-positive subsets. Repertoires with fewer than 30,000 or more than 120,000 public chains were left out of co-occurrence clustering, as were four to six repertoires with anomalous nucleotide sharing. TCRdb took over this immuneACCESS table, retaining in-frame rearrangements with V and J assigned. Such tables are incomplete; in checked studies, under half of the missing clones stem from an unresolved V gene, and the remainder is unexplained. Clone size and the V and J calls come from that table; the DNA yielded D and trimming. The sample table lists 100,000 to 150,000 clones, over 70% of them with a count of one. Clones ranked in the top ten supply about 3.9% of the sample.

Trimming accounts for 5 bases at V and 10 bases at J, while the number of junction bases matched to no gene is 6. CDR1 and CDR2 (SGHAT, FQNNGV) derive from the germline V gene. From cysteine to phenylalanine, the CDR3 is 15 amino acids long. Kept here is only the CDR3 DNA, which spans 45 bases and is read in frame from base 1. With respect to this clone: Its antigen is currently not known. Base qualities are not provided; no much larger clone lies one nucleotide away.

In total, 600 or so healthy bone marrow donors made up the cohort. Cohort members were all nominally healthy when sampled, although unrecorded immune exposures were likely present. The donor was CMV seropositive and was included in the group of 250 to 300 seropositive cohort members. A peripheral blood sample was provided by each donor, and peripheral blood mononuclear cells were used for TCR beta sequencing. The Qiagen DNeasy Blood Extraction Kit was used to extract genomic DNA from the blood cell samples. The receptor comes from a man aged 18 to 30 in good health and CMV-seropositive. The sequenced sample consisted of PBMCs. Here the chain combines TRBV11-2 and TRBJ2-2, with 14 junctional bases fitting TRBD2. The CDR3 reads CASSPRLAGGPELFF. The DNA sequence is TGTGCCAGCAGCCCGAGACTAGCGGGAGGGCCGGAGCTGTTTTTT.